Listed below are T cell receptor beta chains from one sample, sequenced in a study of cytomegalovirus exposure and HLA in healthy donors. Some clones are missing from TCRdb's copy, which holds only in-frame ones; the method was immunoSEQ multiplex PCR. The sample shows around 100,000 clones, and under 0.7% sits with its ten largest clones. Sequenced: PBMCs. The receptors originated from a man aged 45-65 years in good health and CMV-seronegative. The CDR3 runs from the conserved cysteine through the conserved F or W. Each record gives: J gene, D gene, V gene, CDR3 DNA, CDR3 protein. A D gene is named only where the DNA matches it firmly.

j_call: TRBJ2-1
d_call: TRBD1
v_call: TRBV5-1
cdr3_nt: TGCGCCAGCACCACCTCAGGACAGGTGTACAATGAGCAGTTCTTC
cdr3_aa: CASTTSGQVYNEQFF

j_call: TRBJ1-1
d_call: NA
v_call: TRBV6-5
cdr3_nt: TGTGCCAGCAGTTCCCTCTTTACTGAAGCTTTCTTT
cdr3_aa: CASSSLFTEAFF

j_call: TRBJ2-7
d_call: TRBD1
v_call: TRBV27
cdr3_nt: TGTGCCAGCAGTTCAACATCCGGGACAGGGTCCTACGAGCAGTACTTC
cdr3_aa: CASSSTSGTGSYEQYF

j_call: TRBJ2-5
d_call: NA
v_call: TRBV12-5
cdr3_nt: TGTGCTAGTGGCCACGGAGAGACCCAGTACTTC
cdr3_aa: CASGHGETQYF

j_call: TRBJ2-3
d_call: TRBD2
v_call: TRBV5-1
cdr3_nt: TGCGCCAGCAGCTCCCAGCGGGAGAGGCCAGATACGCAGTATTTT
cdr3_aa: CASSSQRERPDTQYF

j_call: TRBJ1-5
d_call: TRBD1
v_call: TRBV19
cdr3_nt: TGTGCCAGTAGCCCGACAGGGAGAGGCAATCAGCCCCAGCATTTT
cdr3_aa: CASSPTGRGNQPQHF

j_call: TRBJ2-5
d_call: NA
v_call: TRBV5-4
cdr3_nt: TGTGCCAGCAGGGGGACAGCGGGGACCCAGTACTTC
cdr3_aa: CASRGTAGTQYF

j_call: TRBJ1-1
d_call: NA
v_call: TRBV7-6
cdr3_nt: TGTGCCAGCAGCCCCCAGGAGGCGGCCACTGAAGCTTTCTTT
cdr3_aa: CASSPQEAATEAFF

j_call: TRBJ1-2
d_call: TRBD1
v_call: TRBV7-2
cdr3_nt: TGTGCCAGCAGCTTATCCGGCGCGAAGGGGGCAAATGGCTACACCTTC
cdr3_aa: CASSLSGAKGANGYTF

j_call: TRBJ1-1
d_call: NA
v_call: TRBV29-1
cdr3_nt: TGCAGCGTTGACTTTAACACTGAAGCTTTCTTT
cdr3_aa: CSVDFNTEAFF

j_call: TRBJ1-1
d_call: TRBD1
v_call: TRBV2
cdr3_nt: TGTGCCAGCAGGAACAGGGGTGGGAACACTGAAGCTTTCTTT
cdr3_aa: CASRNRGGNTEAFF

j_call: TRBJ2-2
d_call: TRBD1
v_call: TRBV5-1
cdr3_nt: TGCGCCAGCAGCCTACTGGGACAGGGGGCCGGGGAGCTGTTTTTT
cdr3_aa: CASSLLGQGAGELFF

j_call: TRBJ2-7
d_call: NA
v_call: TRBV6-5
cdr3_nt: TGTGCCAGCAGTTATTCAGGGCCCTACGAGCAGTACTTC
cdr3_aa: CASSYSGPYEQYF

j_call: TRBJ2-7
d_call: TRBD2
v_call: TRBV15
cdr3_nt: TGTGCCACCAGCGAAGGGAGGGCAGGATTCTACGAGCAGTACTTC
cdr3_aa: CATSEGRAGFYEQYF

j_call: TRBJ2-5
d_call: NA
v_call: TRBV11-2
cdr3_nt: TGTGCCAGCAGCTTACGGGGGAGTGGGGAGGAGACCCAGTACTTC
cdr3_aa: CASSLRGSGEETQYF

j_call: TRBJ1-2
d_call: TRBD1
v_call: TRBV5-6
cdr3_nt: TGTGCCAGCAGCGCCGGACAGGGGGTCTATGGCTACACCTTC
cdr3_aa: CASSAGQGVYGYTF

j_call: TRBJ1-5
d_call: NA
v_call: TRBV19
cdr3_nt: TGTGCCAGTAGAAACCAGGCCGGGACTTCGGGCAATCAGCCCCAGCATTTT
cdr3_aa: CASRNQAGTSGNQPQHF

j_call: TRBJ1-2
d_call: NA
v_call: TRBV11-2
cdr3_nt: TGTGCCAGCAGCTTAGAACCGGGAACTAACTATGGCTACACCTTC
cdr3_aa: CASSLEPGTNYGYTF

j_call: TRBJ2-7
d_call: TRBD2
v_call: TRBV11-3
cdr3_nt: TGTGCCAGCAAATATGGCGGGAGTATCTACGAGCAGTACTTC
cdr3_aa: CASKYGGSIYEQYF

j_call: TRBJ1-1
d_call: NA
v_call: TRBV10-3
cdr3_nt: TGTGCCATCAGTGAGTCGAGAGGGGGTACTGAAGCTTTCTTT
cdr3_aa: CAISESRGGTEAFF

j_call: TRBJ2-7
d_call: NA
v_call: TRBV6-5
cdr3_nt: TGTGCCAGCAGACAGGACGGACGGCTCGGTGAGCAGTACTTC
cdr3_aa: CASRQDGRLGEQYF

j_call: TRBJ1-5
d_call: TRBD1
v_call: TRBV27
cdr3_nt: TGTGCCAGCAGGCCGCGGGACAGCCAGGGCAATCAGCCCCAGCATTTT
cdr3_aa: CASRPRDSQGNQPQHF

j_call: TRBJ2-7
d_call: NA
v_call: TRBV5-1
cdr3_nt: TGCGCCAGCAGCTTGGACAGGGCCTACGAGCAGTACTTC
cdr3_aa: CASSLDRAYEQYF

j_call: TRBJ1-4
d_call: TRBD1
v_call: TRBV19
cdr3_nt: TGTGCCAGTAGTCCCTACAGGGGAACTAATGAAAAACTGTTTTTT
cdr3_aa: CASSPYRGTNEKLFF

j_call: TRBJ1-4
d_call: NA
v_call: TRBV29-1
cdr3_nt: TGCAGCGTTGAAGCTGCAGCAACTAATGAAAAACTGTTTTTT
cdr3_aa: CSVEAAATNEKLFF

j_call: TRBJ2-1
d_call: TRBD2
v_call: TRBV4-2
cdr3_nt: TGTGCCAGCAGCCAGACTAGCGGGAACGACAATGAGCAGTTCTTC
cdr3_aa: CASSQTSGNDNEQFF